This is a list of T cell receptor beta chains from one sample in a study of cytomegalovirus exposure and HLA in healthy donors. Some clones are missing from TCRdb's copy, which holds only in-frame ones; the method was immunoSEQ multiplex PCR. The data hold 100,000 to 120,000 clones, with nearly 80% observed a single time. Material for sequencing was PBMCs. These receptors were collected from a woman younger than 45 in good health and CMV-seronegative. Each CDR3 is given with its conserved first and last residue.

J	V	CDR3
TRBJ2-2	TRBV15	CATSRGRETGELFF
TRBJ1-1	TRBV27	CASSFQGANTEAFF
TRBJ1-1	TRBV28	CASRTAGANTEAFF
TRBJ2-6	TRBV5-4	CASSLAGRSGANVLTF
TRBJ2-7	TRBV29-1	CSVEDRAYEQYF
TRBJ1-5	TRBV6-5	CASSLDRYNQPQHF
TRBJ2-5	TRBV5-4	CASSRNNQETQYF
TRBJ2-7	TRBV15	CATSRRQGGYEQYF
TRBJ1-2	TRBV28	CASTTGAYGYTF
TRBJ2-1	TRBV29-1	CSASGGVTSGRAKSSYNEQFF
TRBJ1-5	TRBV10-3	CAISEPVDQPQHF
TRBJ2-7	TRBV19	CASSVRDNYEQYF
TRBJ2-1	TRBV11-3	CASSRMTGDNEQFF
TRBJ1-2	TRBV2	CASMGRNYGYTF
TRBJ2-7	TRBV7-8	CASSLAGSGYEQYF
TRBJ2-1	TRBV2	CASSPDISYNEQFF
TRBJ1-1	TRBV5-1	CASSSRGTEAFF
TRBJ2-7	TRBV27	CASGLAVSSYEQYF
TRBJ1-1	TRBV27	CASSFRGQKNTEAFF
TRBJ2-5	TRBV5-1	CASSLARTIETQYF
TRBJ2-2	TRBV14	CASSLLAGKAGELFF
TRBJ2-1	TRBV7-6	CASSPLGAAAYNEQFF
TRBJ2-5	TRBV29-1	CSVEDPLAGTPGTQYF
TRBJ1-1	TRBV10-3	CATRQRTEAFF
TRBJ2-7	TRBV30	CAWMGDWTGMGEQYF
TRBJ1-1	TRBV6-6	CASRAQENTEAFF
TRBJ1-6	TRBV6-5	CASRTDYNSPLHF
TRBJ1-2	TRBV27	CASSSPGQGDYGYTF